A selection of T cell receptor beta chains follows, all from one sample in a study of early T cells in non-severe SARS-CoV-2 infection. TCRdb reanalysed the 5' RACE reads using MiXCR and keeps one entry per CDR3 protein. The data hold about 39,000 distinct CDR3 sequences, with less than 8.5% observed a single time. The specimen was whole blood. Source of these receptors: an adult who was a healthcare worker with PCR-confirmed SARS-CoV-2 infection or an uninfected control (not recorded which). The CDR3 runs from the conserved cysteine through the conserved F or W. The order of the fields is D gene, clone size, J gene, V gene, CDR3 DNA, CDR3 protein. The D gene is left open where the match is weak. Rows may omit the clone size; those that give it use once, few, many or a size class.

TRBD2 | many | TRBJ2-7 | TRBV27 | TGTGCCAGCAAGTTCGCGGGGGTCGGAGAGCAGTACTTC | CASKFAGVGEQYF
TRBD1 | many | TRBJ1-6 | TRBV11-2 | TGTGCCAGCAGCTTTTCCCCGGGACAGCTTAATTCACCCCTCCACTTT | CASSFSPGQLNSPLHF
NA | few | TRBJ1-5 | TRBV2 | TGTGCCAGCTGCAGCGACGGATACAATCAGCCCCAGCATTTT | CASCSDGYNQPQHF
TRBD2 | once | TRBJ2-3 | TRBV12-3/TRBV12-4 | TGTGCCAGCAATAATTTAGCGGGGGGGATGTATACGCAGTATTTT | CASNNLAGGMYTQYF
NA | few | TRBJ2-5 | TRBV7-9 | TGTGCCAGCAGCTCCCGTTCGGGGCCTCAAGAGACCCAGTACTTC | CASSSRSGPQETQYF
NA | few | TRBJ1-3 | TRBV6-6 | TGTGCCAGCAGTTCGACAGGAAACACCATATATTTT | CASSSTGNTIYF
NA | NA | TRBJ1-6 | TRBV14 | TGTGCCAGCAGCCAAGATCATTACGGACCCCTCCACTTT | CASSQDHYGPLHF
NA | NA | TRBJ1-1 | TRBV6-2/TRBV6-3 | TGTGCCAGCAGCCCCACCGACAGCCGAGAAGCTTTCTTT | CASSPTDSREAFF
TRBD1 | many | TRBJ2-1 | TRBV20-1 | TGCAGTGCTAGAGGTTCCCGATTTAACCGGGACAGACAGTACAATGAGCAGTTCTTC | CSARGSRFNRDRQYNEQFF
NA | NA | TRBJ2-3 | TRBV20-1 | TGCAGTGCCACCCGAAACGGGGGCGGCACAGATACGCAGTATTTT | CSATRNGGGTDTQYF
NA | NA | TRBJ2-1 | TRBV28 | TGTGCCAGCAGTTCCCCGGCGGGGCCTTGGCAGTTCTTC | CASSSPAGPWQFF
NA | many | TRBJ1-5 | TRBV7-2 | TGTGCCAGCAGCTCGCAGGGAGTCAATCAGCCCCAGCATTTT | CASSSQGVNQPQHF
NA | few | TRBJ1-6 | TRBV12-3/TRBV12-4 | TGTGCCAGCAGTAGATCAGGGGAGCTCTCACCCCTCCACTTT | CASSRSGELSPLHF
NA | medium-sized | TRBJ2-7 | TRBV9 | TGTGCCAGCAGCGTAGTTACAGGTAGTCTTGGGGAGCAGTACTTC | CASSVVTGSLGEQYF
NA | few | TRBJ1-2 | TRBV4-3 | TGCGCCAGCAGCCAAGGGGGCAGGACTTACTATGGCTACACCTTC | CASSQGGRTYYGYTF
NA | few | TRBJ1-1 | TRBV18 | TGTGCCAGCTCACCACAGAGAAACACTGAAGCTTTCTTT | CASSPQRNTEAFF
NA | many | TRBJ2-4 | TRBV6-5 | TGTGCCAGCCTTGAAGGAGCCAAAAACATTCAGTACTTC | CASLEGAKNIQYF
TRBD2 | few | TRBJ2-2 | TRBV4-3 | TGCGCCAGCAGCCAAGATCTTCCCCTAGCGGAGAACACCGGGGAGCTGTTTTTT | CASSQDLPLAENTGELFF
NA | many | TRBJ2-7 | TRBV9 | TGTGCCAGCAGCGTAGGGCGATCGGGCGAGCAGTACTTC | CASSVGRSGEQYF
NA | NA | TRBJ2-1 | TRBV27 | TGTGCCAGCACCAACGTACAGGGGGGGAATGAGCAGTTCTTC | CASTNVQGGNEQFF
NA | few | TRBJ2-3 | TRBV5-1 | TGCGCCAGCAGCGCATCCCCCGCCGATACGCAGTATTTT | CASSASPADTQYF
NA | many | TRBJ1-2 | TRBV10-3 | TGTGCCATCATGGCTATTCCGGACCAAGGAAGCTATGGCTACACCTTC | CAIMAIPDQGSYGYTF
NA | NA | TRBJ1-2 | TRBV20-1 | TGCAGTGCGGTACAGGGTTCTTACTATGGCTACACCTTC | CSAVQGSYYGYTF
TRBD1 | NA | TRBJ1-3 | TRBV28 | TGTGCCAGCAGTTTCCTAGGACAGGGCTCTGGAAACACCATATATTTT | CASSFLGQGSGNTIYF
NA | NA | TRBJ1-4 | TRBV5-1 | TGCGCCAGCAGCGGTCAGGGAGAAAAACTGTTTTTT | CASSGQGEKLFF
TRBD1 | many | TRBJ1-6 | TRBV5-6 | TGTGCCAGCAGCCGTCTCGGACAGGAACCCCTCCACTTT | CASSRLGQEPLHF
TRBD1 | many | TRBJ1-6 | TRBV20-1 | TGCAGTGCTAGAGTTTCTGTCAGCTCTGCACAGGGGTACAAGGATCCACCCCTCCACTTT | CSARVSVSSAQGYKDPPLHF
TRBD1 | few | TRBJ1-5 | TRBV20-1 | TGCAGTGCTCCATACGGACAGGGGGATCAGCCCCAGCATTTT | CSAPYGQGDQPQHF
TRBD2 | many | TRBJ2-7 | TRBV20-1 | TGCAGTGCTAGCGCCTCGTTGGTAGCGGGGGCCTTCGGGGAGCAGTACTTC | CSASASLVAGAFGEQYF
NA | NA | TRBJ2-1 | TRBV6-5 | TGTGCCAGCAGTTACGGGAACGGGGGGCACAATGAGCAGTTCTTC | CASSYGNGGHNEQFF
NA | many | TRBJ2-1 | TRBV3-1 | TGTGCCAGCAGCTTAGTCCCCGGGGCCGGGTACAATGAGCAGTTCTTC | CASSLVPGAGYNEQFF
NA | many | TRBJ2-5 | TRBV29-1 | TGCAGCGTTGAAACCGGCTGGGAGACCCAGTACTTC | CSVETGWETQYF
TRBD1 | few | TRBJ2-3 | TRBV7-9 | TGTGCCAGCAGCCAGAGACAGGGGAACACAGATACGCAGTATTTT | CASSQRQGNTDTQYF
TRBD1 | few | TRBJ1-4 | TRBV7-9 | TGTGCCAGCAGCTCCCGCTTAGACAGGGCAAATGAAAAACTGTTTTTT | CASSSRLDRANEKLFF
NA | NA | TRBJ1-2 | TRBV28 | TGTGCCAGCAGTTATCTCCGGGGCACAAACTATGGCTACACCTTC | CASSYLRGTNYGYTF
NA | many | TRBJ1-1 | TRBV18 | TGTGCCAGCTCACCACTTGGAGGGTCGGCCACTGAAGCTTTCTTT | CASSPLGGSATEAFF
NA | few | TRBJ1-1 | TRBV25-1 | TGTGCCAGCAGCCAAGGTAACAGAAAAGCTTTCTTT | CASSQGNRKAFF
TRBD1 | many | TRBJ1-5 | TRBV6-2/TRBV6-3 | TGTGCCAGCAGAGACAGGGTTGGTGGCAATCAGCCCCAGCATTTT | CASRDRVGGNQPQHF
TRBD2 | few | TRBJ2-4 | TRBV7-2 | TGTGCCAGCAGCTTTTACGTGACTAGCCGTAAAAACATTCAGTACTTC | CASSFYVTSRKNIQYF
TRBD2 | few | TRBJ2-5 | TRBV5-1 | TGCGCCAGCAGCCCCAGCGGGGGAGTAGGAGAGACCCAGTACTTC | CASSPSGGVGETQYF
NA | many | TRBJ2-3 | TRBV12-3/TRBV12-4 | TGTGCCAGCAGTCCCCGCGCAGATACGCAGTATTTT | CASSPRADTQYF
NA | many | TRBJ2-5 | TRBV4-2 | TGTGCCAGCAGCCAAGATCTACCCATGTCGGGCCAAGAGACCCAGTACTTC | CASSQDLPMSGQETQYF
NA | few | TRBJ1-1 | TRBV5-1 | TGCGCCAGCAGCTTGGATAGACAGGCCACTGAAGCTTTCTTT | CASSLDRQATEAFF
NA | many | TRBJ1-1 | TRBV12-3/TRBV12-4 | TGTGCCAGCAGTTTCTTGGTGAACACTGAAGCTTTCTTT | CASSFLVNTEAFF
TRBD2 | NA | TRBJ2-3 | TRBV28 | TGTGCCAGCTGGGCACTAGCGGGGGGGATACCCAACACAGATACGCAGTATTTT | CASWALAGGIPNTDTQYF
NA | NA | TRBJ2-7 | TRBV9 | TGTGCCAGCAGCGTAGAGGTAGCATTTGGCGAGCAGTACTTC | CASSVEVAFGEQYF
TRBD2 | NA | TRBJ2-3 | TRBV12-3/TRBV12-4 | TGTGCCAGCACCCCGGGGAGCGGGGGGTTCACAGATACGCAGTATTTT | CASTPGSGGFTDTQYF
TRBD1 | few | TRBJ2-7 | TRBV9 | TGTGCCAGCAGCACCTGGGACAGGGCAGGCGAGCAGTACTTC | CASSTWDRAGEQYF
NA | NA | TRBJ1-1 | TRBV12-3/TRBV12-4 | TGTGCCAGCAGCCTTCAGGGGTTCACTGAAGCTTTCTTT | CASSLQGFTEAFF
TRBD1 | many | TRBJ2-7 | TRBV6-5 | TGTGCCAGCAGTTCTTCCCACAGGGGCCGCCCCTACGAGCAGTACTTC | CASSSSHRGRPYEQYF
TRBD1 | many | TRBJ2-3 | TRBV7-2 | TGTGCCAGCAGCTTATCTGGTACAGGGGTTACGCAGTATTTT | CASSLSGTGVTQYF
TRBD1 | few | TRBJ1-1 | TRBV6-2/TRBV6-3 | TGTGCCAGCAGTTCAGGGGGCGCGGGGAACACTGAAGCTTTCTTT | CASSSGGAGNTEAFF
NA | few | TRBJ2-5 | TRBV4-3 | TGCGCCAGCAGCCAAGAAGGGGGAGGCCCTACGGAGACCCAGTACTTC | CASSQEGGGPTETQYF
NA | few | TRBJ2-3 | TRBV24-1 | TGTGCCACCAGCTCCACAGATACGCAGTATTTT | CATSSTDTQYF
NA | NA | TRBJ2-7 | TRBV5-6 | TGTGCCAGCACGATGACAGGATCCTACGAGCAGTACTTC | CASTMTGSYEQYF
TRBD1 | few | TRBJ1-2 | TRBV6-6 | TGTGCCACGACAGGGATCAGATCCTATGGCTACACCTTC | CATTGIRSYGYTF
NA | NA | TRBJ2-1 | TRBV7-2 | TGTACCAGCAGCTTAGGGACATGGGGCATAAATGAGCAGTTCTTC | CTSSLGTWGINEQFF